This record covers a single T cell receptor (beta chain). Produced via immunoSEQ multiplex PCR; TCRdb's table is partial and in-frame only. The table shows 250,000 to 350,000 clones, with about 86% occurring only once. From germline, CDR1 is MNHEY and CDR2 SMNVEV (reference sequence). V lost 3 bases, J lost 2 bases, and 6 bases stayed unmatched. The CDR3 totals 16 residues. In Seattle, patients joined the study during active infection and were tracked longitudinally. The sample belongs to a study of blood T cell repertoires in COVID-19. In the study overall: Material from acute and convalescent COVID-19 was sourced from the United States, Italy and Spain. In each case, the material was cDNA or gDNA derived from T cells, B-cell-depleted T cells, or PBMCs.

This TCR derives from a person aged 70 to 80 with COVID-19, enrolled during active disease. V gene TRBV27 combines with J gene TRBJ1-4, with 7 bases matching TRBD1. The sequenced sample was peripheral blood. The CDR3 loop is CASSLTGSFTNEKLFF. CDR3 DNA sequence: TGTGCCAGCAGTTTGACAGGGAGTTTTACTAATGAAAAACTGTTTTTT. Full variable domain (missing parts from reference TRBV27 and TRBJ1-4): EAQVTQNPRYLITVTGKKLTVTCSQNMNHEYMSWYRQDPGLGLRQIYYSMNVEVTDKGDVPEGYKVSRKEKRNFPLILESPSPNQTSLYFCASSLTGSFTNEKLFFGSGTQLSVL.